The clone carrying this T cell receptor (beta chain) was recorded a few times. Its cognate antigen is unknown. Naive CD8 cells, CD45RO-negative and positively selected for CCR7, excluded terminally differentiated effector memory CD45RA+ cells. The protocol was immunoSEQ multiplex PCR, while the TCRdb copy is restricted to in-frame clones and leaves out a portion. The table has millions of clones, just over 90% seen once. The sample belongs to a study of shared clonotypes between healthy human individuals. Turning to the study itself: The composition of the donors was two women and a few men aged 18 to 49. Each donor had three CD4 naive, three CD4 memory, two CD8 naive and one CD8 memory plate.

General study results and limits: Donors were few, which limited the genetic and exposure-history diversity represented.

The CDR3 loop spans 15 amino acids. V was shortened by 0 bases and J by 2 bases, with 10 bases between the two germline ends. Germline V gene lookup returns CDR1 MNHEY and CDR2 SMNVEV (reference sequence). The source of this sequence is a man aged 18 to 30 in good health. Some clones in this sample may be carry-over from other donors' samples. This chain joins TRBV27 and TRBJ1-1; D is unclear. Source material: naive CD8+ T cells from PBMCs. CDR3 nucleotides: TGTGCCAGCAGTTTATCAGCGGCAGGAAACACTGAAGCTTTCTTT. Residues: CASSLSAAGNTEAFF.